A single sample gave rise to the 30 T cell receptor beta chains below, sequenced in a study of preoperative IRX-2 immunotherapy in early breast cancer. Profiling relied on immunoSEQ multiplex PCR, and the TCRdb table lists in-frame clones only, not all of them. The table lists about 33,000 clones, 89% of them singletons. Treatment in this sample: preoperative locoregional IRX-2 cytokine immunotherapy. Sample: tumor tissue, taken after IRX-2 immunotherapy. The receptors stem from a human donor with breast cancer.

The V call is TRBV5-1, the J call TRBJ1-4; 7 bases agree with TRBD1. This CDR3 is built from 14 residues. CDR1 is SGHRS and CDR2 is YFSETQ in the germline V gene. With V trimmed by 3 bases and J by 7 bases, 6 bases remained unmatched. CDR3 DNA: TGCGCCAGCAGCTCGGGACAGTGGGGTGAAAAACTGTTTTTT. Amino acid sequence: CASSSGQWGEKLFF.

The chain links TRBV23-1 to TRBJ1-6, with unresolved D. TRBV23-1 carries the ORF label, with uncertain function. The CDR3 length is 14 residues. V was trimmed by 6 bases and J by 5 bases, leaving 11 bases between them. As DNA, the CDR3 is TGCGCCAGCAGCTTGACTGGGGATAATTCACCCCTCCACTTT. Amino acid sequence: CASSLTGDNSPLHF.

The chain joins TRBV7-6 to TRBJ2-3; D possibly corresponds to TRBD2 (5 bases). Trimming took 2 bases from V and 2 from J, leaving 14 bases between them. Germline CDR1 and CDR2: SGHVS and FNYEAQ. This CDR3 comprises 16 residues. The CDR3 region is CASSLNGQRITDTQYF. Written as DNA, the CDR3 is TGTGCCAGCAGCTTAAACGGGCAGCGGATCACAGATACGCAGTATTTT.

The chain links TRBV23-1 to TRBJ1-1, with D possibly matching TRBD1 (5 bases). TRBV23-1 is recorded as an ORF, its role being uncertain. This CDR3 contains 15 residues. The ends were cut back, 2 bases at V and 1 base at J, with 11 bases in the middle. This CDR3 is CASSQLQDTNTEAFF. In nucleotides, the CDR3 is TGCGCCAGCAGTCAACTCCAGGACACGAACACTGAAGCTTTCTTT.

The chain is built from TRBV7-1 and TRBJ2-3; 13 nucleotides agree with TRBD2. TRBV7-1 is sorted into the ORF group, with uncertain function. This CDR3 comprises 16 residues. V shed 6 bases and J 4 bases; nucleotides not matched to a gene: 7. In DNA, the CDR3 is TGTGCCAGCAGACCTACTAGCGGGAGGGGCGCAGATACGCAGTATTTT. This sequence encodes CASRPTSGRGADTQYF.

This clone was picked up one time. V and J are TRBV7-8 and TRBJ1-2, with 8 bases identical to TRBD1. Germline V gives CDR1 SGHVS, CDR2 FQNEAQ. The CDR3 is 16 amino acids. The ends lost 5 bases at V and 4 bases at J; junction bases unmatched: 12. Here the CDR3 reads CASSPRTGTYLYGYTF. CDR3 sequence (DNA): TGTGCCAGCAGCCCGCGGACAGGGACATACCTCTATGGCTACACCTTC.

J is TRBJ2-7 and V is TRBV6-8; 7 bases map to TRBD1. The CDR3 runs to 13 residues. The V and J ends lost 6 bases and 6 bases, in that order; junction bases with no gene match: 8. CDR1 and CDR2 (germline): MNHGY, SAAAGT. The CDR3 coding sequence is TGTGCCAGCAGATTCAACCGGGACAGCGAGCAGTACGTC. Its translation is CASRFNRDSEQYV.

The V call is TRBV5-1, the J call TRBJ2-6; D not resolved. Germline V CDR1 and CDR2: SGHRS, YFSETQ. V was pared by 0 bases and J by 2 bases, with 3 bases between. This CDR3 is 14 amino acids long. This chain's CDR3 is CASSLEPGANVLTF. In DNA, the CDR3 is TGCGCCAGCAGCTTGGAGCCTGGGGCCAACGTCCTGACTTTC.

This clone showed up just a few times. J is TRBJ1-6 and V is TRBV11-3; D is possibly TRBD1 (6 bases). Per the germline V gene, CDR1 is SGHNT and CDR2 is YENEEA. Deletions cut 5 bases from V and 5 bases from J, with 19 bases between. The CDR3 spans 17 residues. The CDR3 nucleotides read TGTGCCAGCAGCCGGAGTCAGACAGGAGCCAATAATTCACCCCTCCACTTT. It codes for CASSRSQTGANNSPLHF.

The rearrangement joins TRBV18 to TRBJ1-5; tentatively, D is TRBD1 (5 bases). Germline V CDR1 and CDR2: KGHSH, LQKENI. Between the trimmed V and J ends, which lost 0 bases and 1 base, there was a span of 7 bases. The CDR3 is 15 amino acids. The CDR3 here is CASSPPGLSNQPQHF. In DNA, the CDR3 is TGTGCCAGCTCACCACCGGGGCTGAGCAATCAGCCCCAGCATTTT.

This clone was observed a few times. The chain combines TRBV11-3 with TRBJ1-1; no firm D call. The CDR3 runs to 15 residues. The V and J ends lost 2 bases and 5 bases respectively, with 15 bases between them. CDR1 is SGHNT and CDR2 is YENEEA in the germline V gene. As DNA, the CDR3 is TGTGCCAGCAGCTTATATGAGTTAGCCAGGACTGAAGCTTTCTTT. Translating it yields CASSLYELARTEAFF. Based on the CDR3 plus reference TRBV11-3 and TRBJ1-1, the full variable domain is EAGVVQSPRYKIIEKKQPVAFWCNPISGHNTLYWYLQNLGQGPELLIRYENEEAVDDSQLPKDRFSAERLKGVDSTLKIQPAELGDSAVYLCASSLYELARTEAFFGQGTRLTVV.

The chain is built from TRBV6-8 and TRBJ1-2; the match to TRBD1 covers 7 bases. V lost 7 bases to trimming and J lost 6 bases; unmatched junction nucleotides: 11. Germline loops: CDR1 MNHGY, CDR2 SAAAGT. The CDR3 sequence is 14 residues long. This CDR3 is CASIMTGWSDGYTF. The CDR3 nucleotides are TGTGCCAGCATTATGACAGGGTGGAGTGATGGCTACACCTTC.

The chain uses TRBV7-1 and TRBJ2-2, with 10 bases identical to TRBD1. TRBV7-1 falls under the ORF class, with uncertain function. The CDR3 has 15 residues. With 5 bases clipped from V and 7 bases from J, the junction kept 7 bases outside the gene matches. The CDR3 DNA reads TGTGCCAGCAGCGTCTGGACAGGGGGTGACGGGGAGCTGTTTTTT. Its protein product is CASSVWTGGDGELFF.

This chain links TRBV11-3 with TRBJ2-3; 12 bases match TRBD2. The CDR3 is made up of 17 amino acids. Germline CDR1 reads SGHNT; CDR2 reads YENEEA. Trimming took 5 bases from V and 4 from J; bases not matched to a gene: 10. CDR3 nucleotide sequence: TGTGCCAGCAGCGTACCTAGCGGGGGGGCCGGTTCAGATACGCAGTATTTT. Translating gives CASSVPSGGAGSDTQYF.

This clone has just one count. The rearrangement joins TRBV6-4 to TRBJ1-5; weak D call: TRBD1 (6 bases). The ends were cut back, 5 bases at V and 4 bases at J, with 12 bases in the middle. This CDR3 comprises 14 residues. Germline V gives CDR1 MRHNA, CDR2 SNTAGT. CDR3 region: CASSFRGGNQPQHF. The CDR3 coding sequence is TGTGCCAGCAGTTTCAGGGGTGGAAATCAGCCCCAGCATTTT.

Here the CDR3 DNA reads TGTGCCAGCAGCTTACCGACGGGGGATGGCGAAAAACTGTTTTTT. This sequence encodes CASSLPTGDGEKLFF. The chain couples TRBV11-3 to TRBJ1-4, with D perhaps matching TRBD1 (5 bases). The CDR3 has 15 residues. Germline-derived CDR1 and CDR2 are SGHNT and YENEEA. Trimming removed 2 bases at V and 8 bases at J, with 15 bases between.

This chain links TRBV6-8 with TRBJ2-1, with D maybe TRBD2 (6 bases). CDR1 is MNHGY, CDR2 SAAAGT, per germline. This CDR3 is built from 14 residues. The V end lost 2 bases, the J end lost 7 bases, and 12 bases lay between the germline ends. The CDR3 DNA reads TGTGCCAGCAGTTACGGGACTGACGGGAATGAGCAGTTCTTC. This sequence encodes CASSYGTDGNEQFF.

The chain joins TRBV11-3 to TRBJ2-5; 11 nucleotides match TRBD1. The V gene end was trimmed by 5 bases and the J gene end by 5 bases; junction bases not matched to a gene: 4. This CDR3 comprises 14 residues. Per the germline V gene, CDR1 is SGHNT and CDR2 is YENEEA. The CDR3 DNA sequence: TGTGCCAGCAGCCATCGGGACAGGGGGGAGACCCAGTACTTC. It encodes CASSHRDRGETQYF.

The rearrangement uses TRBV5-1 and TRBJ1-1; D uncertain. The CDR3 extends over 14 amino acids. The V end lost 6 bases, the J end lost 1 base, and 13 bases lay between the germline ends. Per the germline V gene, CDR1 is SGHRS and CDR2 is YFSETQ. CDR3 sequence: CASTEGRQNTEAFF. The CDR3 DNA reads TGCGCCAGCACCGAGGGAAGACAGAACACTGAAGCTTTCTTT.

The chain combines TRBV6-8 with TRBJ2-3, with D possibly matching TRBD1 (6 bases). Germline assignment: CDR1 MNHGY and CDR2 SAAAGT. CDR3 length: 14 amino acids. Trimming cost V 7 bases and J 3 bases, with 14 bases left between them. The CDR3: CASNTGQNTDTQYF. CDR3 in DNA: TGTGCCAGCAACACTGGACAGAATACAGATACGCAGTATTTT.

The V and J genes are TRBV6-8 and TRBJ2-4; the match to TRBD2 covers 14 bases. This CDR3 is 18 amino acids long. The ends lost 6 bases at V and 3 bases at J; junction bases unmatched: 10. Looked up from germline, CDR1 is MNHGY and CDR2 is SAAAGT. The CDR3 bases are TGTGCCAGCAGCCCGACTAGCGGGAGGGTGGCGGTCAAAAACATTCAGTACTTC. This sequence encodes CASSPTSGRVAVKNIQYF.

The V call is TRBV5-1, the J call TRBJ2-1, with 7 bases identical to TRBD1. The CDR3 covers 15 residues. In germline, CDR1 is SGHRS, CDR2 YFSETQ. The V gene end was trimmed by 0 bases and the J gene end by 4 bases; junction bases not matched to a gene: 4. The CDR3 DNA reads as TGCGCCAGCAGCTTGGGCCAGGGGGTTTACAATGAGCAGTTCTTC. The encoded protein is CASSLGQGVYNEQFF.

J is TRBJ1-4 and V is TRBV11-3, with D tentatively TRBD1 (5 bases). The CDR3 sequence is 16 residues long. Germline loops: CDR1 SGHNT, CDR2 YENEEA. V lost 6 bases, J lost 7 bases, and 21 bases lay in between. The CDR3 nucleotides read TGTGCCAGCAGGAGTAGCATCGGGCAGGGTGGTGAAAAACTGTTTTTT. It encodes CASRSSIGQGGEKLFF.

This clone was seen more than once but under ten times. The chain employs TRBV19 and TRBJ1-3; D gene unclear. Germline V gene sequence: CDR1 LNHDA, CDR2 SQIVND (reference sequence). V lost 1 base to trimming and J lost 0 bases, with 16 bases between them. The CDR3 is 18 residues long. The CDR3 nucleotides are TGTGCCAGTAGTATAGGGATACGGATTTCGACCTCTGGAAACACCATATATTTT. Translating it yields CASSIGIRISTSGNTIYF.

The gene calls are TRBV11-3 and TRBJ1-2, with D hard to call. Germline V lookup: CDR1 SGHNT, CDR2 YENEEA. There are 14 residues in the CDR3. V lost 6 bases and J lost 6, with 17 bases in between. The DNA of the CDR3 is TGTGCCAGCAGTCCGACCGGGCTAACTCATGGCTACACCTTC. Its translation: CASSPTGLTHGYTF.

The chain carries TRBV11-3 and TRBJ1-2; D possibly corresponds to TRBD1 (5 bases). The CDR3 has 14 amino acids. V dropped 6 bases and J dropped 8 bases, with 19 bases sitting between them. CDR1 is SGHNT and CDR2 is YENEEA in the germline V gene. DNA of the CDR3: TGTGCCAGCAGTAGTATCAGGGAAAATTGGGGCTACACCTTC. Protein: CASSSIRENWGYTF.

The V gene is TRBV19, the J gene TRBJ2-3; the match to TRBD2 covers 9 bases. Germline loops: CDR1 LNHDA, CDR2 SQIVND (reference sequence). The length of the CDR3 is 16 residues. J was trimmed by 2 bases and V by 5 bases; bases with no gene match: 8. This chain's CDR3 is CASSRSGGLLTDTQYF. CDR3 nucleotides: TGTGCCAGTAGTCGTAGCGGGGGACTCCTCACAGATACGCAGTATTTT.

The V and J genes are TRBV11-3 and TRBJ2-2; a weak D match, TRBD2 (6 bases). The V and J ends lost 4 bases and 2 bases respectively, with 14 bases between them. This CDR3 has 16 residues. CDR1 is SGHNT, CDR2 YENEEA, per germline. The CDR3 is CASSSRHGGNTGELFF. CDR3 DNA sequence: TGTGCCAGCAGCTCCCGACACGGGGGAAACACCGGGGAGCTGTTTTTT.

This chain joins TRBV19 and TRBJ1-1; D call uncertain. CDR1 and CDR2 (germline): LNHDA, SQIVND (reference sequence). This CDR3 is 13 amino acids long. V lost 6 bases and J lost 5, with 13 bases in between. In DNA form, the CDR3 reads TGTGCCAGTAGCAACCTCAGGCGGACTGAAGCTTTCTTT. Its protein is CASSNLRRTEAFF.

This chain links TRBV15 with TRBJ2-6; D gene unclear. V was shortened by 1 base and J by 3 bases, with 10 bases between the two germline ends. This CDR3 has 16 residues. Germline CDR1 LNHNV, CDR2 YYDKDF (reference sequence). The CDR3 DNA reads TGTGCCACCAGCAGAGTAGGGCTGGATGGGGCCAACGTCCTGACTTTC. This translates into CATSRVGLDGANVLTF.